This T cell receptor (beta chain) was captured in a study of CD8 T cells in ankylosing spondylitis (dated by TCRdb to 2017 to 2019). For the study in its entirety: The study set out to find disease-linked TCR variants by profiling T cell receptor beta repertoires in ankylosing spondylitis patients and healthy donors. The full study cohort was made up of about 24 ankylosing spondylitis patients and about a hundred healthy donors. Samples of peripheral blood were taken, and for ankylosing spondylitis patients, synovial fluid was collected as well.

TCRdb records Illumina HiSeq 2500 as the sequencer. Quantitative 5'-RACE with molecular barcodes was used to prepare TCR beta libraries. The study's processing was this. A new computational method based on a probabilistic model of VDJ rearrangement was used to identify disease-linked TCR variants. The raw public data were reprocessed by TCRdb itself: fastp quality trimming at Q25, MiXCR clonotype calling, in-frame beta chains only. Rows with one shared CDR3 protein collapse into an entry with the most common genes and DNA. The V and J calls shown here were made by TCRdb, not taken from the authors' results. This sample has 300,000 to 400,000 distinct CDR3 sequences in its table, and 20% to 25% of those were observed once. Around 17% of the sample comes from the top ten. This clonotype was seen just once. Its antigen specificity is not known. Base quality data are lacking; no much larger clone is found one base away. Single-read evidence is weak.

General findings and caveats noted by the study authors: Some TCR beta motif variants had previously been reported in synovial fluid and blood of reactive arthritis patients, which suggested common disease-initiation mechanisms. Blood from ankylosing spondylitis patients appeared to be characterized by a TCR beta motif made up of several highly homologous amino acid variants. The disease-linked clones showed a CD8+ phenotype and occurred at relatively low frequencies in peripheral blood. According to the report, matched synovial fluid samples from ankylosing spondylitis patients were significantly enriched for the disease-linked clones.

The specimen sequenced was blood, either unsorted or a sorted T cell fraction (not recorded which). The clonotype originates from a male donor with ankylosing spondylitis.

The CDR3 region has the sequence CASSPGTSGGPDTQYF. The nucleotides are TGCGCCAGCAGCCCAGGGACTAGCGGGGGCCCGGATACGCAGTATTTT. This receptor chain uses TRBV5-1 and TRBJ2-3, with TRBD2 matching 14 junction bases. From V the trimming removes 4 bases and from J it removes 6 bases, while the gene matches leave 7 bases of the junction unaccounted for. From its cysteine to its phenylalanine, the CDR3 spans 16 amino acids. The entry retains the CDR3 DNA only, 48 bases that are in frame from base 1. For CDR1 and CDR2, the germline V gene lists SGHRS and YFSETQ. With the portions outside the CDR3 filled from the reference TRBV5-1 and TRBJ2-3 genes, the complete variable region becomes KAGVTQTPRYLIKTRGQQVTLSCSPISGHRSVSWYQQTPGQGLQFLFEYFSETQRNKGNFPGRFSGRQFSNSRSEMNVSTLELGDSALYLCASSPGTSGGPDTQYFGPGTRLTVL.